The clone carrying this T cell receptor (beta chain) was counted only a few times. Antigen: not known. This entry is derived from a study of identical twins. Study-wide points: The same donors were not followed; conclusions instead depended on cross-sectional statistical analysis.

TCRdb analysed the 5' RACE reads with MiXCR anew, one entry per CDR3 protein. Found here are 350,000 to 600,000 distinct CDR3 sequences, 12% to 15% of them singletons; the top ten hold roughly 0.5%. Germline V CDR1 and CDR2: MDHEN, SYDVKM. J was trimmed by 8 bases and V by 2 bases; bases with no gene match: 8. This CDR3 has 14 amino acids. The sample was also reused in another study, on yellow fever vaccine responses in identical twins.

The chain couples TRBV28 to TRBJ2-7; 8 bases fit TRBD1. Sequencing was done on a sample of CD4+ T cells sorted from blood. This TCR was sampled from a woman between 18 and 30 years old in good health. CDR3 sequence (DNA): TGTGCCAGCAGTTTACCGGGACAGGCAATTCAGCAGTACTTC. This encodes CASSLPGQAIQQYF. Combining the CDR3 with reference TRBV28 and TRBJ2-7 gives the whole variable domain DVKVTQSSRYLVKRTGEKVFLECVQDMDHENMFWYRQDPGLGLRLIYFSYDVKMKEKGDIPEGYSVSREKKERFSLILESASTNQTSMYLCASSLPGQAIQQYFGPGTRLTVT.